Each of the 15 T cell receptor beta chains below was sequenced from the same sample in a study of T cell repertoires and HLA-DP antigens. The antigens for these receptors are not known. Generated by immunoSEQ multiplex PCR, the TCRdb table keeps only in-frame clones and is missing some. The sample records approximately 110,000 clones, about 92% being singletons. Sequencing was performed on CD4+ T cells from PBMCs. The receptors were sampled from a woman younger than 35 in good health and CMV-seronegative.

The chain carries TRBV19 and TRBJ2-3; a possible D gene is TRBD2 (6 bases). In germline, CDR1 is LNHDA, CDR2 SQIVND (reference sequence). This CDR3 is 16 amino acids long. Trimming removed 3 bases at V and 0 bases at J, with 13 bases between. The CDR3 reads CASSILAGRSTDTQYF. CDR3 nucleotides: TGTGCCAGTAGTATTCTCGCGGGACGGAGCACAGATACGCAGTATTTT.

J is TRBJ2-1 and V is TRBV5-1, with D tentatively TRBD1 (5 bases). The CDR3 contains 14 residues. CDR1 and CDR2 (germline): SGHRS, YFSETQ. The ends were cut back, 0 bases at V and 4 bases at J, with 8 bases in the middle. The CDR3 reads CASSLATAYNEQFF. The CDR3, as DNA: TGCGCCAGCAGCTTGGCGACAGCTTACAATGAGCAGTTCTTC. Filled out from reference TRBV5-1 and TRBJ2-1, the complete variable domain reads KAGVTQTPRYLIKTRGQQVTLSCSPISGHRSVSWYQQTPGQGLQFLFEYFSETQRNKGNFPGRFSGRQFSNSRSEMNVSTLELGDSALYLCASSLATAYNEQFFGPGTRLTVL.

The chain uses TRBV12-5 and TRBJ2-2, with 13 bases that match TRBD2. With V trimmed by 6 bases and J by 7 bases, 8 bases remained unmatched. This CDR3 is built from 16 residues. Germline V CDR1 and CDR2: LGHNT, FRNRAP. The CDR3 reads CASGRNGLAGVGELFF. The CDR3 nucleotides read TGTGCTAGTGGCCGGAACGGACTAGCGGGAGTCGGGGAGCTGTTTTTT. The full variable domain, in which reference TRBV12-5 and TRBJ2-2 provide the parts outside the CDR3, is DARVTQTPRHKVTEMGQEVTMRCQPILGHNTVFWYRQTMMQGLELLAYFRNRAPLDDSGMPKDRFSAEMPDATLATLKIQPSEPRDSAVYFCASGRNGLAGVGELFFGEGSRLTVL.

This chain's CDR3 is CAISAFRGGNYNEQFF. The CDR3 coding sequence is TGTGCCATCAGTGCCTTCAGGGGAGGGAATTACAATGAGCAGTTCTTC. This chain uses TRBV10-3 with TRBJ2-1; a weak D match, TRBD2 (7 bases). V was trimmed by 4 bases and J by 4 bases, leaving 17 bases between them. Germline values: CDR1 ENHRY, CDR2 SYGVKD. This CDR3 has 16 amino acids.

The chain is built from TRBV4-2 and TRBJ1-5; 10 nucleotides line up with TRBD1. Germline CDR1 is LGHNA and CDR2 is YNFKEQ. This CDR3 is built from 14 residues. V trimming: 4 bases; J trimming: 5 bases; junction bases outside the gene matches: 2. The CDR3 nucleotides are TGTGCCAGCAGCCTTGGACAGGGGGATCAGCCCCAGCATTTT. Translated: CASSLGQGDQPQHF.

The rearrangement uses TRBV5-6 and TRBJ2-5, with 13 bases that match TRBD2. This CDR3 spans 15 amino acids. The germline CDR1 and CDR2 sequences are SGHDT and YYEEEE. V trimming: 4 bases; J trimming: 5 bases; junction bases outside the gene matches: 5. CDR3 coding DNA: TGTGCCAGCAGCCAACTAGCGGGAGGGTACGAGACCCAGTACTTC. Translated: CASSQLAGGYETQYF.

Only a few counts were recorded for this clone. The chain links TRBV5-1 to TRBJ1-3; D may be TRBD1 (5 bases). The CDR3 is 17 amino acids. Germline assignment: CDR1 SGHRS and CDR2 YFSETQ. V was trimmed by 0 bases and J by 0 bases, leaving 13 bases between them. This CDR3 reads CASSLVQPGGSGNTIYF. CDR3 nucleotide sequence: TGCGCCAGCAGCTTGGTACAGCCTGGGGGCTCTGGAAACACCATATATTTT.

This rearrangement joins TRBV18 to TRBJ2-5, with TRBD1 identical over 9 bases. V shed 3 bases, J shed 2 bases, and the junction held 4 bases outside the gene matches. This CDR3 comprises 15 residues. Germline CDR1 and CDR2: KGHSH and LQKENI. CDR3 sequence (DNA): TGTGCCAGCTCACCGGGGACAGGGTGGCAAGAGACCCAGTACTTC. The encoded protein is CASSPGTGWQETQYF.

The genes are TRBV5-1 and TRBJ2-7; TRBD1 matches at 7 bases. This CDR3 has 14 amino acids. With V trimmed by 3 bases and J by 5 bases, 8 bases remained unmatched. Germline CDR1 SGHRS, CDR2 YFSETQ. The DNA for the CDR3 is TGCGCCAGCAGCTACCGACAGGGCATCCACGAGCAGTACTTC. This sequence encodes CASSYRQGIHEQYF.

The chain joins TRBV6-6 to TRBJ1-6, with D unclear. The CDR3 consists of 12 residues. The germline CDR1 and CDR2 sequences are MNHNY and SVGAGI (reference sequence). Deletions cut 6 bases from V and 7 bases from J, with 7 bases between. In DNA form, the CDR3 reads TGTGCCAGCAGCCCCCCCAATTCACCCCTCCACTTT. Amino acid sequence: CASSPPNSPLHF.

The V gene is TRBV25-1, the J gene TRBJ1-4; the D gene is possibly TRBD1 (6 bases). Germline V gives CDR1 MGHDK, CDR2 SYGVNS. The CDR3 spans 15 residues. Trimming shortened V by 3 bases and J by 3 bases, and 11 bases separated the two germline ends. The CDR3 nucleotides read TGTGCCAGCAGTGAGCAGACAGGCCCTAATGAAAAACTGTTTTTT. Translation: CASSEQTGPNEKLFF.

The chain has TRBV6-1 and TRBJ1-4, with TRBD1 as a possible D gene (5 bases). Germline V gives CDR1 MNHNS, CDR2 SASEGT. This CDR3 spans 12 amino acids. V was clipped by 5 bases and J by 8 bases, with 9 bases between them. In nucleotides, the CDR3 is TGTGCCAGCAGTCCCCGGACAGAAAAACTGTTTTTT. This translates into CASSPRTEKLFF.

The rearrangement uses TRBV28 and TRBJ1-5; D not resolved. CDR1 and CDR2 (germline): MDHEN, SYDVKM. V was trimmed by 5 bases and J by 5 bases, leaving 10 bases between them. The CDR3 extends over 13 amino acids. This CDR3 reads CASSTPMHQPQHF. The CDR3 DNA reads TGTGCCAGCAGTACCCCCATGCATCAGCCCCAGCATTTT.

The chain links TRBV28 to TRBJ2-7, with 7 bases aligning to TRBD1. Germline assignment: CDR1 MDHEN and CDR2 SYDVKM. V trimming: 3 bases; J trimming: 3 bases; junction bases outside the gene matches: 8. This CDR3 is 15 amino acids long. This CDR3 reads CASSLSSTGSYEQYV. The CDR3 DNA is TGTGCCAGCAGTTTGTCCTCGACAGGGAGCTACGAGCAGTACGTC.

The CDR3 DNA reads as TGTGCCAGCAGTGCGGGACAGCTGAACACTGAAGCTTTCTTT. Amino acid sequence: CASSAGQLNTEAFF. J is TRBJ1-1 and V is TRBV25-1, with 7 nucleotides matching TRBD1. Germline CDR1 MGHDK, CDR2 SYGVNS. This CDR3 is built from 14 residues. V was pared by 4 bases and J by 0 bases, with 2 bases of the junction left unmatched.